This T cell receptor (beta chain) was recovered during a study of control samples from healthy donors and cancer patients. V was pared by 6 bases and J by 7 bases, with 6 bases of the junction left unmatched. The length of the CDR3 is 12 residues. CDR1 is SQVTM and CDR2 is ANQGSEA in the germline V gene. The repertoire was sequenced with immunoSEQ multiplex PCR; TCRdb's copy has only in-frame clones and lacks some. The sample has 230,000 or so clones, 85% to 95% seen once; the top ten hold approximately 1.6%. This rearrangement joins TRBV29-1 to TRBJ1-2, with 9 bases that match TRBD1. The material sequenced was blood. This TCR derives from a man in his fifties or sixties in good health. CDR3 coding DNA: TGCAGCGTAACCGGGACAGGGTTTGGCTACACCTTC. Its protein product is CSVTGTGFGYTF. Full variable domain (remainder filled in from reference TRBV29-1 and TRBJ1-2): SAVISQKPSRDICQRGTSLTIQCQVDSQVTMMFWYRQQPGQSLTLIATANQGSEATYESGFVIDKFPISRPNLTFSTLTVSNMSPEDSSIYLCSVTGTGFGYTFGSGTRLTVV.